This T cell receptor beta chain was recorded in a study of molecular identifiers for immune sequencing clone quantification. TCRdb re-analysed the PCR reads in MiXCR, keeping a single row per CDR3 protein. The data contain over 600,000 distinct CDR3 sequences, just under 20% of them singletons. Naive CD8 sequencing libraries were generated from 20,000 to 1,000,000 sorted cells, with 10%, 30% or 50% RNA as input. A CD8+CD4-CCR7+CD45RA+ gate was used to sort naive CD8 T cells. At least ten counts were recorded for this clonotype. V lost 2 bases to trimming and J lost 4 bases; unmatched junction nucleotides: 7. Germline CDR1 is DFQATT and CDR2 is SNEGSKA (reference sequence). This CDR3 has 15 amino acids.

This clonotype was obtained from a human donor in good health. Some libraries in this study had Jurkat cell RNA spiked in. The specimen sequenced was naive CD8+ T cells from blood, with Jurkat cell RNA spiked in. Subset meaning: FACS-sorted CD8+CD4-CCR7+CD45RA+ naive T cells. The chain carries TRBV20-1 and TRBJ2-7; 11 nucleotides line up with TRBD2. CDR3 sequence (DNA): TGCAGTGCTAGAAATCCGGGACTAGCGGTATACGAGCAGTACTTC. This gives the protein CSARNPGLAVYEQYF.